This TCR beta chain was retrieved from a study of T cell changes during pregnancy in multiple sclerosis. V was shortened by 5 bases and J by 8 bases, with 15 bases between the two germline ends. Germline CDR1 SGHVS, CDR2 FNYEAQ. This CDR3 contains 13 residues. Profiled with immunoSEQ multiplex PCR; TCRdb holds only in-frame clones, not every one. The sample includes about 100,000 clones, 80% to 95% of them seen just once. This clone is classed as medium-sized. The specimen was peripheral blood, collected in the third trimester of pregnancy. This receptor was identified in a female donor in good health, enrolled as a control in a pregnancy study. V gene TRBV7-6 combines with J gene TRBJ1-1; D is unresolved. This chain's CDR3 is CASSPARQAEAFF. CDR3 bases: TGTGCCAGCAGCCCAGCCCGACAAGCAGAAGCTTTCTTT.